This T cell receptor beta chain was captured by sequencing in a study of blood T cell repertoires in COVID-19. In the original processing: Amplification of reference gene primers provided the estimated nucleated cell counts. Here immunoSEQ multiplex PCR was the method, and the copy in TCRdb shows in-frame clones only, minus some. V, J and clone size are taken as reported in that table, and D and trimming were inferred from the DNA itself. The sample contains around 170,000 clones, approximately 82% of which appear only once. This CDR3 spans 12 amino acids. CDR1 MNHNS and CDR2 SASEGT come from the germline V gene. V shed 3 bases and J shed 8 bases, with 10 bases lying between them.

The receptor was isolated from a man aged 65 to 79 who had recovered from COVID-19. V usage is TRBV6-1 and J usage is TRBJ1-2; D might be TRBD1 (5 bases). The sequencing input was peripheral blood. CDR3 loop: CASSDRDGGYTF. CDR3 coding DNA: TGTGCCAGCAGTGACAGGGATGGAGGCTACACCTTC.